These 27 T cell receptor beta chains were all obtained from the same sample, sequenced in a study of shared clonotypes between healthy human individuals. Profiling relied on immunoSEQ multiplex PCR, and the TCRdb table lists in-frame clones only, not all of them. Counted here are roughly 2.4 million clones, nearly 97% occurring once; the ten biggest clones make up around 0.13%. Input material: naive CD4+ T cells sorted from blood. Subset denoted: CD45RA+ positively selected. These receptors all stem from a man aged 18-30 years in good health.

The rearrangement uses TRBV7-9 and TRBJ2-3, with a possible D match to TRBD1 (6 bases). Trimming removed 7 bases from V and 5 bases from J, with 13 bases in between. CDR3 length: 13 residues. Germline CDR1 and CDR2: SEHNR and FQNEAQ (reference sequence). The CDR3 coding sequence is TGTGCCAGCAACAGGGATAGCCAAGATACGCAGTATTTT. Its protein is CASNRDSQDTQYF.

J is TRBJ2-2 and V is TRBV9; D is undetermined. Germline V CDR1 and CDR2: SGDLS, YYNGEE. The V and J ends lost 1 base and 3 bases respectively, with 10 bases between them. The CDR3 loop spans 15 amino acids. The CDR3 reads CASSVSRAYTGELFF. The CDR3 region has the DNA TGTGCCAGCAGCGTATCCAGAGCCTACACCGGGGAGCTGTTTTTT.

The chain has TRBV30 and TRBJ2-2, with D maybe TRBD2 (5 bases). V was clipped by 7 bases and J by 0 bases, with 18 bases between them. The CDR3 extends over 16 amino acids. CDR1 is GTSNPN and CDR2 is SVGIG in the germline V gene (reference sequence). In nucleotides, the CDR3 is TGTGCCTACCCACGAGGGCGGCCAGCGAACACCGGGGAGCTGTTTTTT. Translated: CAYPRGRPANTGELFF.

For the CDR3, the DNA is TGTGCCAGTTGCCAACACCAGAACACTGAAGCTTTCTTT. This sequence encodes CASCQHQNTEAFF. The chain combines TRBV19 with TRBJ1-1; D ambiguous. V lost 8 bases, J lost 1 base, and 11 bases lay in between. CDR1 LNHDA and CDR2 SQIVND come from the germline V gene (reference sequence). The CDR3 loop spans 13 amino acids.

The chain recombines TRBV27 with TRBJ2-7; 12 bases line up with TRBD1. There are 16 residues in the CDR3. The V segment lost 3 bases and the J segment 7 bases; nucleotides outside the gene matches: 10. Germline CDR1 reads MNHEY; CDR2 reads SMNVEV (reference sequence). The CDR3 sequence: CASSFHPGTGGREQYF. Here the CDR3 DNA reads TGTGCCAGCAGTTTCCACCCCGGGACAGGGGGCAGGGAGCAGTACTTC.

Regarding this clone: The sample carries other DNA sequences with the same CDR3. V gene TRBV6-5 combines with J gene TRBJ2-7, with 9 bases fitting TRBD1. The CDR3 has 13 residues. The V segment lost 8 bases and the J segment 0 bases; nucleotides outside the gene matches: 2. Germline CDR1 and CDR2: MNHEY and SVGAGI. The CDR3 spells CASGQGPSYEQYF. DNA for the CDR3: TGTGCCAGCGGACAGGGGCCCTCCTACGAGCAGTACTTC.

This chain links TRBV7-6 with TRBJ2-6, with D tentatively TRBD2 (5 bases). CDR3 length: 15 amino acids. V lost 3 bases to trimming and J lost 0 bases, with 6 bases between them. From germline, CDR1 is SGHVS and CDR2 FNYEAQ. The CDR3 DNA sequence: TGTGCCAGCAGCTTTAGCGCCTCTGGGGCCAACGTCCTGACTTTC. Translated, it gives CASSFSASGANVLTF.

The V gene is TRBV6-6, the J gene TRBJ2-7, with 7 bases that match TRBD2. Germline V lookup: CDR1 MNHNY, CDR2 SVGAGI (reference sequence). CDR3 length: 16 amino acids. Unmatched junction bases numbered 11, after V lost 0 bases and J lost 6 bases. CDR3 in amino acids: CASSYSPGAGAREQYF. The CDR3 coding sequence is TGTGCCAGCAGTTACTCTCCTGGGGCGGGAGCACGCGAGCAGTACTTC.

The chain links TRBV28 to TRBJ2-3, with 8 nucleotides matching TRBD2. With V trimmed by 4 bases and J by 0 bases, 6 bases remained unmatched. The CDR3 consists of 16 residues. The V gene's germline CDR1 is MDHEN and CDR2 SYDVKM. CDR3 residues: CASSSPGGGSTDTQYF. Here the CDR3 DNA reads TGTGCCAGCAGTTCCCCCGGGGGGGGAAGCACAGATACGCAGTATTTT.

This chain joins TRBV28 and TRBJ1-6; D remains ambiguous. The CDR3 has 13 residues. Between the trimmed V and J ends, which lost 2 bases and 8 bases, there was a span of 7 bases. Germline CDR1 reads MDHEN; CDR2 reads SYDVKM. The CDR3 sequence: CASSLRRDSPLHF. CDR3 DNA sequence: TGTGCCAGCAGTTTACGTAGGGATTCACCCCTCCACTTT.

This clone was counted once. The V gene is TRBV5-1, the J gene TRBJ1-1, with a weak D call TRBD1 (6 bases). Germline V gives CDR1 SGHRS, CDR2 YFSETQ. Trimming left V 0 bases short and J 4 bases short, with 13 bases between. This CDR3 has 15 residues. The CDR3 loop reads CASSLEGHDGTEAFF. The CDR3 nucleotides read TGCGCCAGCAGCTTGGAGGGACACGACGGCACTGAAGCTTTCTTT.

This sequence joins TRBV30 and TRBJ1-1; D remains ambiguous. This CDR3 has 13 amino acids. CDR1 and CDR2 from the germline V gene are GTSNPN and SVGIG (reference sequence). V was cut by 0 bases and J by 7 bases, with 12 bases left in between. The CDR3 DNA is TGTGCCTGGAGTGTAATGGGTCTGGGTGAAGCTTTCTTT. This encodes CAWSVMGLGEAFF. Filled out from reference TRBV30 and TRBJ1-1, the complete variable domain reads SQTIHQWPATLVQPVGSPLSLECTVEGTSNPNLYWYRQAAGRGLQLLFYSVGIGQISSEVPQNLSASRPQDRQFILSSKKLLLSDSGFYLCAWSVMGLGEAFFGQGTRLTVV.

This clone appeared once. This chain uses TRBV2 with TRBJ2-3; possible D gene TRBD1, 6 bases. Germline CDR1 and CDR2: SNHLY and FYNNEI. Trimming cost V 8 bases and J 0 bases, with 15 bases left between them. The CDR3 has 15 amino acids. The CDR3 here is CASEKQGISTDTQYF. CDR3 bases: TGTGCCAGCGAAAAACAGGGAATTAGCACAGATACGCAGTATTTT. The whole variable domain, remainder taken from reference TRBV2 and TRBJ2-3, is EPEVTQTPSHQVTQMGQEVILRCVPISNHLYFYWYRQILGQKVEFLVSFYNNEISEKSEIFDDQFSVERPDGSNFTLKIRSTKLEDSAMYFCASEKQGISTDTQYFGPGTRLTVL.

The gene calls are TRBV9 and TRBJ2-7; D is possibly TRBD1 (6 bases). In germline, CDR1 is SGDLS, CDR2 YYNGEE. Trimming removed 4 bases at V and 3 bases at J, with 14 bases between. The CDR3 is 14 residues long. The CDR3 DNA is TGTGCCAGCAGCCCACGGACAGAGAACTACGAGCAGTACTTC. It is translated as CASSPRTENYEQYF.

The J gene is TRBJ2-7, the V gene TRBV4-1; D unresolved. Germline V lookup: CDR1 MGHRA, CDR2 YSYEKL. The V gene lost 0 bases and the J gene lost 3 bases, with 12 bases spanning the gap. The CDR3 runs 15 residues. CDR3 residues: CASSQEPRPHYEQYF. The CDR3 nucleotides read TGCGCCAGCAGCCAAGAGCCCAGGCCGCACTACGAGCAGTACTTC.

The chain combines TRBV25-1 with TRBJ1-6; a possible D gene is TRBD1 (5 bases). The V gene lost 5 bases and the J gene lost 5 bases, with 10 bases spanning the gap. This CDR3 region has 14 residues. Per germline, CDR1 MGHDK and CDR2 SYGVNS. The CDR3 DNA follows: TGTGCCAGCAGTAGGGGTGCGGATAATTCACCCCTCCACTTT. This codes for CASSRGADNSPLHF.

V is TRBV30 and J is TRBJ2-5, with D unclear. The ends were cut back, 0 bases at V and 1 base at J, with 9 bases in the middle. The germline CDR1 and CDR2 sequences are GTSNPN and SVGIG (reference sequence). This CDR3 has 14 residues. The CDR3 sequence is CAWSVRTLQETQYF. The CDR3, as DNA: TGTGCCTGGAGTGTACGGACCCTCCAAGAGACCCAGTACTTC.

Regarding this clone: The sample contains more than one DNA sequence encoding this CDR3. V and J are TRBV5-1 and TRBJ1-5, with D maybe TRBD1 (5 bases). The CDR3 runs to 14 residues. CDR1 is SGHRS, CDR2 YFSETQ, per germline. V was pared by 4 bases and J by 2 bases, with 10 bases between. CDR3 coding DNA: TGCGCCAGCAGCCCAGGGACGGGCAATCAGCCCCAGCATTTT. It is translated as CASSPGTGNQPQHF.

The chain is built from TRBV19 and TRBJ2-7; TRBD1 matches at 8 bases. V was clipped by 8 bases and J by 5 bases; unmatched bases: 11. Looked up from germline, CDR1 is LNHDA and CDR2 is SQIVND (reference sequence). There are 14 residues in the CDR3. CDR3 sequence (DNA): TGTGCCAGTTCCGACAGGGGTGGAATAGACGAGCAGTACTTC. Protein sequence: CASSDRGGIDEQYF.

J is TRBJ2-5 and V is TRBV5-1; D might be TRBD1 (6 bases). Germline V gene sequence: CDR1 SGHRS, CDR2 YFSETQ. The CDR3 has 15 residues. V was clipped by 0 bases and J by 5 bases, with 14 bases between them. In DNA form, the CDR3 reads TGCGCCAGCAGCTTGGTCCCCCAGGGGAGTGAGACCCAGTACTTC. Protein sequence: CASSLVPQGSETQYF.

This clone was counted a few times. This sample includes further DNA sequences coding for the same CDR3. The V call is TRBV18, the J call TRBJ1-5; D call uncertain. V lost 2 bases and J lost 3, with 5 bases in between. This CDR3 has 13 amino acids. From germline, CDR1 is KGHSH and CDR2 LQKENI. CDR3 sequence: CASSPGFNQPQHF. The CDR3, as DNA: TGTGCCAGCTCACCAGGGTTCAATCAGCCCCAGCATTTT.

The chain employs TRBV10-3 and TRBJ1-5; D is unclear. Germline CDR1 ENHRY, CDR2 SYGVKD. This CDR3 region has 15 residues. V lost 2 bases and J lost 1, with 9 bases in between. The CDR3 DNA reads TGTGCCATCAGTGAGACTACGCCCAGCAATCAGCCCCAGCATTTT. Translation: CAISETTPSNQPQHF.

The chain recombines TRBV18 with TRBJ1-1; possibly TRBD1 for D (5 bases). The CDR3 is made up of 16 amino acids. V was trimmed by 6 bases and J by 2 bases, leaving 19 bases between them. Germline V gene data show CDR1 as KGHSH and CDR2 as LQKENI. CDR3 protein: CASSRLPTGVNTEAFF. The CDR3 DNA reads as TGTGCCAGCTCGCGGCTCCCTACAGGAGTTAACACTGAAGCTTTCTTT.

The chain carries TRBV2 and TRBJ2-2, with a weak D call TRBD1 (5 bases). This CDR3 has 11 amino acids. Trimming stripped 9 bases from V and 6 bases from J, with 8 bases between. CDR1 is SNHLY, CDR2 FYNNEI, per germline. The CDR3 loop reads CASRGSGELFF. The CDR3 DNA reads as TGTGCCAGTAGGGGCTCCGGGGAGCTGTTTTTT.

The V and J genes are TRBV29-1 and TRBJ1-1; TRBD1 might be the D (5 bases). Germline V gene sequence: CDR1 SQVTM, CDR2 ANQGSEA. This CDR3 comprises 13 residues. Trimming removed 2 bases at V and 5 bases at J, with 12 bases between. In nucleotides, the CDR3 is TGCAGCGTTGAACAGGGTAAGGGAACTGAAGCTTTCTTT. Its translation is CSVEQGKGTEAFF.

The CDR3 region has the DNA TGTGCCAGCAGTGAAGAATGGACAGGGGCTACACAAGAGACCCAGTACTTC. This gives the protein CASSEEWTGATQETQYF. The chain combines TRBV6-1 with TRBJ2-5; 9 bases match TRBD1. The CDR3 contains 17 residues. In germline, CDR1 is MNHNS, CDR2 SASEGT. With 1 base clipped from V and 2 bases from J, the junction kept 8 bases outside the gene matches.

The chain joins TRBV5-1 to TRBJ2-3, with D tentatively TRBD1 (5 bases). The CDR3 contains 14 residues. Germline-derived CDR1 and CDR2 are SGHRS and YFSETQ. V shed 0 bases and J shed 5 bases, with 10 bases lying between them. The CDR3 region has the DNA TGCGCCAGCAGCTTGGGGACAATGGGAGATACGCAGTATTTT. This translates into CASSLGTMGDTQYF.